The 21 T cell receptor beta chains given below trace back to one sample, sequenced in a study of T-cell memory formation after mild COVID-19. TCRdb reprocessed the 5' RACE reads with MiXCR, giving one entry per CDR3 protein. The data contain 350,000 to 550,000 distinct CDR3 sequences, around 17% of them singletons. Sequencing was carried out using PBMCs or a T cell subset sorted from them (not recorded which). The receptors shown here come from a man aged 18 to 35 who had mild COVID-19 (a few samples of this study predate the infection). Cell type and time point are not known.

In this sample, this clonotype turned up many times. The chain employs TRBV11-3 and TRBJ2-1; tentative D call: TRBD2 (5 bases). The germline gives CDR1 SGHNT, CDR2 YENEEA. Deletions cut 5 bases from V and 5 bases from J, with 13 bases between. The CDR3 loop spans 14 amino acids. The CDR3 nucleotides are TGTGCCAGCAGCCGAGACGGGGTAGACAATGAGCAGTTCTTC. Residues: CASSRDGVDNEQFF.

The chain has TRBV6-6 and TRBJ1-1; the D is unclear. The germline CDR1 and CDR2 sequences are MNHNY and SVGAGI (reference sequence). The CDR3 covers 16 residues. Deletions cut 1 base from V and 1 base from J, with 13 bases between. This chain's CDR3 is CASSYWSGSGNTEAFF. The CDR3 DNA is TGTGCCAGCAGTTACTGGTCGGGTTCGGGGAACACTGAAGCTTTCTTT.

This clonotype was detected a few times. The rearrangement uses TRBV7-2 and TRBJ2-5, with 11 nucleotides matching TRBD2. The V and J ends lost 5 bases and 3 bases, in that order; junction bases with no gene match: 2. The length of the CDR3 is 14 residues. Germline V CDR1 and CDR2: SGHTA, FQGNSA. The CDR3 DNA reads TGTGCCAGCAGCGGGGGACTAGCGGAAGAGACCCAGTACTTC. This codes for CASSGGLAEETQYF.

The chain employs TRBV25-1 and TRBJ2-4; D assignment may be TRBD1 or TRBD2 (5 bases each). The CDR3 runs 15 residues. V gave up 6 bases and J gave up 4 bases, with 16 bases separating them. Per the germline V gene, CDR1 is MGHDK and CDR2 is SYGVNS. CDR3 protein: CASSETGTPKNIQYF. DNA for the CDR3: TGTGCCAGCAGCGAAACCGGGACCCCGAAAAACATTCAGTACTTC.

The CDR3 region is CSARRDRGRYEQYV. DNA of the CDR3: TGCAGTGCTAGAAGGGACAGGGGGAGGTACGAGCAGTACGTC. The gene calls are TRBV20-1 and TRBJ2-7, with TRBD1 matching 11 bases. From germline, CDR1 is DFQATT and CDR2 SNEGSKA (reference sequence). V gave up 2 bases and J gave up 4 bases; unmatched junction bases: 4. This CDR3 is built from 14 residues.

This clonotype was counted a few times. The chain links TRBV12-3 or TRBV12-4 to TRBJ2-1; D remains unclear. The CDR3 contains 11 residues. V gave up 3 bases and J gave up 9 bases, with 6 bases separating them. CDR3 in DNA: TGTGCCAGCAGTTTGTATAGTGAGCAGTTCTTC. Protein sequence: CASSLYSEQFF.

The chain has TRBV5-1 and TRBJ1-1; 8 bases fit TRBD1. This CDR3 spans 15 amino acids. Unmatched junction bases numbered 4, after V lost 3 bases and J lost 0 bases. Germline-derived CDR1 and CDR2 are SGHRS and YFSETQ. The CDR3 protein is CASSWDRMMNTEAFF. CDR3 sequence (DNA): TGCGCCAGCAGCTGGGACAGGATGATGAACACTGAAGCTTTCTTT.

The table lists this clonotype with a count of one. The chain links TRBV21-1 to TRBJ2-3; the D call TRBD2 from the table was never checked on the DNA. TRBV21-1 constitutes a pseudogene. The CDR3 runs to 19 residues. CDR3 sequence reads: CASSKEESGGDSSTDTQYF. For the CDR3, the DNA is TGTGCCAGCAGCAAAGAAGAAAGCGGGGGGGACTCTAGCACAGATACGCAGTATTTT.

The chain employs TRBV29-1 and TRBJ2-3; no definite D call. This CDR3 contains 10 residues. Per the germline V gene, CDR1 is SQVTM and CDR2 is ANQGSEA. V lost 2 bases and J 3 bases, leaving 0 bases between the germline ends. The CDR3 spells CSVETDTQYF. CDR3 DNA sequence: TGCAGCGTTGAAACAGATACGCAGTATTTT.

The chain has TRBV4-2 and TRBJ1-2; 9 nucleotides align to TRBD1. J lost 2 bases, V lost 0 bases, and 4 bases had no gene match. Germline CDR1 LGHNA, CDR2 YNFKEQ. This CDR3 contains 16 residues. In nucleotides, the CDR3 is TGTGCCAGCAGCCAAGACGGACAGGGGAGGAACTATGGCTACACCTTC. Amino acids: CASSQDGQGRNYGYTF.

V gene TRBV6-4 combines with J gene TRBJ2-1, with a tentative D call TRBD2 (5 bases). Trimming took off 6 bases at V and 4 bases at J, with 16 bases between the two ends. The CDR3 sequence is 15 residues long. Germline V CDR1 and CDR2: MRHNA, SNTAGT. The chain's CDR3 is CASRQTIGDYNEQFF. The CDR3 DNA reads as TGTGCCAGCAGGCAAACTATCGGGGATTACAATGAGCAGTTCTTC.

This chain links TRBV20-1 with TRBJ1-6, with 9 bases fitting TRBD1. V lost 5 bases and J lost 10; bases outside the gene matches: 6. The CDR3 covers 13 residues. Germline CDR1 DFQATT, CDR2 SNEGSKA (reference sequence). The CDR3 coding sequence is TGCAGTGCTCACGGGACAGGGAACTCACCCCTCCACTTT. Protein product: CSAHGTGNSPLHF.

This clonotype occurred a few times. This chain uses TRBV12-3 or TRBV12-4 with TRBJ2-3, with D perhaps TRBD1 (6 bases). The CDR3 consists of 14 residues. The ends were cut back, 3 bases at V and 4 bases at J, with 11 bases in the middle. The CDR3 coding sequence is TGTGCCAGCAGTTTGGGGTACAGGGCAGATACGCAGTATTTT. Its translation: CASSLGYRADTQYF.

This clonotype was observed a few times. The chain uses TRBV5-1 and TRBJ2-2; 7 bases line up with TRBD1. This CDR3 comprises 15 residues. V shed 2 bases, J shed 3 bases, and the junction held 4 bases outside the gene matches. From germline, CDR1 is SGHRS and CDR2 YFSETQ. CDR3 loop: CASSFTGVYTGELFF. CDR3 nucleotide sequence: TGCGCCAGCAGCTTTACAGGGGTATACACCGGGGAGCTGTTTTTT. The full variable domain, completed using reference TRBV5-1 and TRBJ2-2, is KAGVTQTPRYLIKTRGQQVTLSCSPISGHRSVSWYQQTPGQGLQFLFEYFSETQRNKGNFPGRFSGRQFSNSRSEMNVSTLELGDSALYLCASSFTGVYTGELFFGEGSRLTVL.

This clonotype showed up just a few times. This chain connects TRBV3-1 to TRBJ1-5; D is undetermined. CDR3 length: 13 amino acids. Trimming shortened V by 0 bases and J by 6 bases, and 6 bases separated the two germline ends. Germline V gene lookup returns CDR1 LGHDT and CDR2 YNNKEL (reference sequence). CDR3 residues: CASSQDLIQPQHF. Here the CDR3 DNA reads TGTGCCAGCAGCCAAGATCTTATTCAGCCCCAGCATTTT.

The V gene is TRBV2, the J gene TRBJ1-4; maybe TRBD1 (6 bases). CDR1 and CDR2 from the germline V gene are SNHLY and FYNNEI. The CDR3 contains 14 residues. The V end lost 4 bases, the J end lost 3 bases, and 9 bases lay between the germline ends. DNA for the CDR3: TGTGCCAGCAGTGTGGAGGGGGCTAATGAAAAACTGTTTTTT. Its translation is CASSVEGANEKLFF.

This clonotype was counted ten times or more. CDR3 region: CASSLVRDTQYF. In DNA form, the CDR3 reads TGTGCCAGCAGTTTAGTAAGAGATACGCAGTATTTT. The V gene is TRBV12-3 or TRBV12-4, the J gene TRBJ2-3; D is unresolved. The CDR3 extends over 12 amino acids. Trimming took off 1 base at V and 5 bases at J, with 4 bases between the two ends.

The table lists this clonotype with many counts. This chain uses TRBV5-1 with TRBJ2-1, with D possibly TRBD2 on 6 matching bases. The ends were cut back, 5 bases at V and 5 bases at J, with 14 bases in the middle. Germline V gives CDR1 SGHRS, CDR2 YFSETQ. The CDR3 totals 14 residues. The CDR3 sequence is CASSISGVNNEQFF. CDR3 nucleotide sequence: TGCGCCAGCAGTATTAGCGGAGTCAACAATGAGCAGTTCTTC. Supplemented by reference TRBV5-1 and TRBJ2-1, the full variable domain reads KAGVTQTPRYLIKTRGQQVTLSCSPISGHRSVSWYQQTPGQGLQFLFEYFSETQRNKGNFPGRFSGRQFSNSRSEMNVSTLELGDSALYLCASSISGVNNEQFFGPGTRLTVL.

This clonotype was found a few times. This chain connects TRBV4-3 to TRBJ1-6; TRBD1 might be the D (5 bases). This CDR3 region has 12 residues. In germline, CDR1 is LGHNA, CDR2 YSLEER. Trimming removed 1 base at V and 14 bases at J, with 9 bases between. For the CDR3, the DNA is TGCGCCAGCAGCCAAGGCCCGGGGGCCCTCCACTTT. Protein product: CASSQGPGALHF.

The rearrangement links TRBV5-1 to TRBJ1-5, with 9 bases fitting TRBD1. The CDR3 is 17 amino acids. V was pared by 7 bases and J by 1 base, with 12 bases of the junction left unmatched. Germline V gene sequence: CDR1 SGHRS, CDR2 YFSETQ. The CDR3 protein is CASHLDRGRGSNQPQHF. The CDR3 DNA sequence: TGCGCCAGCCACCTGGACAGGGGAAGAGGGAGCAATCAGCCCCAGCATTTT. The full variable domain, with the rest looked up from reference TRBV5-1 and TRBJ1-5, is KAGVTQTPRYLIKTRGQQVTLSCSPISGHRSVSWYQQTPGQGLQFLFEYFSETQRNKGNFPGRFSGRQFSNSRSEMNVSTLELGDSALYLCASHLDRGRGSNQPQHFGDGTRLSIL.

The V gene is TRBV7-9, the J gene TRBJ1-2; no clear D. This CDR3 spans 16 amino acids. Germline V gene data show CDR1 as SEHNR and CDR2 as FQNEAQ (reference sequence). Trimming removed 0 bases from V and 5 bases from J, with 16 bases in between. The CDR3 DNA reads as TGTGCCAGCAGCTTAGCGGCCCCAGAACCGGAATATGGCTACACCTTC. This encodes CASSLAAPEPEYGYTF.